This T cell receptor beta chain was documented in a study of control samples from healthy donors and cancer patients. Trimming pared 0 bases from V and 5 bases from J, leaving 13 bases between. Germline CDR1 LGHDT, CDR2 YNNKEL (reference sequence). The CDR3 contains 15 residues. Sequenced by immunoSEQ multiplex PCR; TCRdb stores in-frame clones only, minus some. The table lists 70,000 or so clones, approximately 88% of them singletons, with less than 15% in the top ten. The chain has TRBV3-1 (or the pseudogene TRBV3-2) and TRBJ2-5; D remains unclear. The sample taken for sequencing was blood. The receptor's source is a man over 45 in good health. CDR3 protein: CASSQESAARETQYF. The CDR3 DNA is TGTGCCAGCAGCCAAGAGTCCGCGGCCCGTGAGACCCAGTACTTC.